The rows below give T cell receptor beta chains drawn from one sample of a study of HIV-infected patients and healthy controls. TCRdb analysed the 5' RACE reads with MiXCR anew, one entry per CDR3 protein. The table lists fewer than 6,500 distinct CDR3 sequences, about 10% of them singletons. The specimen was blood, collected during antiretroviral therapy. These receptors originate from an adult with HIV infection. Each CDR3 is given with its conserved first and last residue. Expanded clones get a size class; other rows say once, few or many, or leave the size out.

CDR3aa: CASSLDWYEQYF
v_gene: TRBV7-9
abundance: medium-sized
j_gene: TRBJ2-7

CDR3aa: CASSETWDASYEQYF
v_gene: TRBV6-5
abundance: many
j_gene: TRBJ2-7

CDR3aa: CASSAEASNQPQHF
v_gene: TRBV2
abundance: medium-sized
j_gene: TRBJ1-5

CDR3aa: CASSEEVMGVGEKLFF
v_gene: TRBV2
abundance: medium-sized
j_gene: TRBJ1-4

CDR3aa: CASSQDGVGSNQPQHF
v_gene: TRBV3-1
abundance: medium-sized
j_gene: TRBJ1-5

CDR3aa: CASSLFGGGEKLFF
v_gene: TRBV28
abundance: many
j_gene: TRBJ1-4

CDR3aa: CASSRDRGDYNEQFF
v_gene: TRBV3-1
abundance: medium-sized
j_gene: TRBJ2-1

CDR3aa: CASSLGADTQYF
v_gene: TRBV5-1
abundance: medium-sized
j_gene: TRBJ2-3

CDR3aa: CSVELVGTQYF
v_gene: TRBV29-1
abundance: many
j_gene: TRBJ2-3

CDR3aa: CSVAGTENTGELFF
v_gene: TRBV29-1
abundance: medium-sized
j_gene: TRBJ2-2

CDR3aa: CASSAWGTAPTDTQYF
v_gene: TRBV9
abundance: many
j_gene: TRBJ2-3

CDR3aa: CSARVPGGYSPLHF
v_gene: TRBV20-1
abundance: many
j_gene: TRBJ1-6

CDR3aa: CASRGPQGIWTEAFF
v_gene: TRBV6-5
abundance: medium-sized
j_gene: TRBJ1-1

CDR3aa: CASSLDSSGTSGIQYF
v_gene: TRBV5-5
abundance: many
j_gene: TRBJ2-4

CDR3aa: CASSLGYYGYTF
v_gene: TRBV12-3/TRBV12-4
abundance: many
j_gene: TRBJ1-2

CDR3aa: CSVEQSQRTYGYTF
v_gene: TRBV29-1
abundance: many
j_gene: TRBJ1-2

CDR3aa: CASSPSGNPPGEQFF
v_gene: TRBV11-3
abundance: few
j_gene: TRBJ2-1

CDR3aa: CASSQDLAFSTDTQYF
v_gene: TRBV4-2
abundance: NA
j_gene: TRBJ2-3

CDR3aa: CASSSDPDSLGVANYGYTF
v_gene: TRBV5-1
abundance: many
j_gene: TRBJ1-2

CDR3aa: CASSQVKQGYYSNQPQHF
v_gene: TRBV4-1
abundance: medium-sized
j_gene: TRBJ1-5

CDR3aa: CASSDGTSADTQYF
v_gene: TRBV6-4
abundance: large
j_gene: TRBJ2-3

CDR3aa: CASSQEGIGTDTQYF
v_gene: TRBV4-1
abundance: medium-sized
j_gene: TRBJ2-3

CDR3aa: CASSLRDRVKTQYF
v_gene: TRBV14
abundance: many
j_gene: TRBJ2-5

CDR3aa: CASSSPVGDYNEQFF
v_gene: TRBV7-6
abundance: NA
j_gene: TRBJ2-1

CDR3aa: CASSPFTGFGYGYTF
v_gene: TRBV12-3/TRBV12-4
abundance: NA
j_gene: TRBJ1-2

CDR3aa: CSARDPVLDTGNTIYF
v_gene: TRBV20-1
abundance: medium-sized
j_gene: TRBJ1-3

CDR3aa: CASSLARAGNQPQHF
v_gene: TRBV7-8
abundance: medium-sized
j_gene: TRBJ1-5

CDR3aa: CASSLGTVASGELFF
v_gene: TRBV5-1
abundance: many
j_gene: TRBJ2-2

CDR3aa: CASSPSSTGAGNEQFF
v_gene: TRBV2
abundance: many
j_gene: TRBJ2-1

CDR3aa: CASSLGLGGANVLTF
v_gene: TRBV4-1
abundance: many
j_gene: TRBJ2-6

CDR3aa: CASSGGLAGGDLRNEQFF
v_gene: TRBV7-8
abundance: few
j_gene: TRBJ2-1

CDR3aa: CASSLVPIPYEQYF
v_gene: TRBV7-8
abundance: medium-sized
j_gene: TRBJ2-7

CDR3aa: CSARQGEGNQPQHF
v_gene: TRBV20-1
abundance: many
j_gene: TRBJ1-5

CDR3aa: CASSQGRGGSLTDTQYF
v_gene: TRBV4-2
abundance: medium-sized
j_gene: TRBJ2-3

CDR3aa: CASSERTANYGYTF
v_gene: TRBV6-6
abundance: medium-sized
j_gene: TRBJ1-2

CDR3aa: CASSIPPAIQETQYF
v_gene: TRBV19
abundance: medium-sized
j_gene: TRBJ2-5

CDR3aa: CATSVAEKDEQYF
v_gene: TRBV24-1
abundance: NA
j_gene: TRBJ2-7

CDR3aa: CASSLLAGSDNEQFF
v_gene: TRBV11-3
abundance: few
j_gene: TRBJ2-1

CDR3aa: CASSLGGRGSYEQYF
v_gene: TRBV6-5
abundance: many
j_gene: TRBJ2-7

CDR3aa: CASSFPGLADLNIQYF
v_gene: TRBV28
abundance: NA
j_gene: TRBJ2-4

CDR3aa: CSVVKNTEAFF
v_gene: TRBV29-1
abundance: medium-sized
j_gene: TRBJ1-1

CDR3aa: CASSLTGLSYEQYF
v_gene: TRBV27
abundance: medium-sized
j_gene: TRBJ2-7

CDR3aa: CASSRTSGGLPRNEQFF
v_gene: TRBV7-9
abundance: many
j_gene: TRBJ2-1

CDR3aa: CASSYGRDAYGYTF
v_gene: TRBV28
abundance: medium-sized
j_gene: TRBJ1-2

CDR3aa: CASSLVVRGSETQYF
v_gene: TRBV7-2
abundance: medium-sized
j_gene: TRBJ2-5

CDR3aa: CASIRDVGGTEAFF
v_gene: TRBV2
abundance: medium-sized
j_gene: TRBJ1-1

CDR3aa: CASSLSSTDTQYF
v_gene: TRBV6-5
abundance: medium-sized
j_gene: TRBJ2-3

CDR3aa: CASTLSIQLTPYEQYF
v_gene: TRBV2
abundance: many
j_gene: TRBJ2-7

CDR3aa: CASSLGGLAGASYEQYF
v_gene: TRBV7-8
abundance: many
j_gene: TRBJ2-7

CDR3aa: CASSDGQVSPGELFF
v_gene: TRBV2
abundance: medium-sized
j_gene: TRBJ2-2